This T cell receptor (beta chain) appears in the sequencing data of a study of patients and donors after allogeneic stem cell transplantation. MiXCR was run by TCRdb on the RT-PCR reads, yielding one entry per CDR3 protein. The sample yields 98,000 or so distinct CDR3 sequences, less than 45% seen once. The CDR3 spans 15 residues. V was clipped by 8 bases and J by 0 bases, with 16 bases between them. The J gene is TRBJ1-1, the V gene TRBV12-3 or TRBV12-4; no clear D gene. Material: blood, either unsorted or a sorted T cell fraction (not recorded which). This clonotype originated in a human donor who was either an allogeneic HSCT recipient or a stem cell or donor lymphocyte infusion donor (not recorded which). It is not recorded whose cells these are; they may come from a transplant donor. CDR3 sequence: CASAKGLRMNTEAFF. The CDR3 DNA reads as TGTGCCAGCGCAAAAGGATTGCGGATGAACACTGAAGCTTTCTTT.